Below are 20 T cell receptor beta chains sequenced from a single sample in a study of blood T cell dynamics during melanoma immunotherapy. Using immunoSEQ multiplex PCR, the repertoire was profiled, and TCRdb retains in-frame clones only, with some absent. Of almost 300 clones listed, roughly four fifths are singletons. Time point of the sample: week 3, after first cycle of checkpoint inhibitor. The specimen comprised cell-free DNA from blood, sampled from a patient treated with checkpoint blockade. Source of these receptors: a human donor with melanoma.

V and J are TRBV28 and TRBJ2-1; TRBD1 agrees at 7 bases. CDR3 size: 14 residues. The V segment lost 10 bases and the J segment 1 base; nucleotides outside the gene matches: 7. Per the germline V gene, CDR1 is MDHEN and CDR2 is SYDVKM. The DNA of the CDR3 is TGTGCCACCCAAGCAGGGGGATCCTACAATGAGCAGTTCTTC. Translating gives CATQAGGSYNEQFF.

The CDR3 sequence: CASSRKDGYNEQFF. In nucleotides, the CDR3 is TGTGCCAGCTCACGAAAGGACGGCTACAATGAGCAGTTCTTC. This rearrangement joins TRBV18 to TRBJ2-1; D gene uncertain. The V gene lost 4 bases and the J gene lost 3 bases, with 10 bases spanning the gap. The CDR3 contains 14 residues. Germline CDR1 reads KGHSH; CDR2 reads LQKENI.

The J gene is TRBJ2-7, the V gene TRBV29-1; TRBD1 matches 7 bases. V was pared by 4 bases and J by 2 bases, with 8 bases of the junction left unmatched. The V gene's germline CDR1 is SQVTM and CDR2 ANQGSEA. The CDR3 is made up of 14 amino acids. CDR3 nucleotide sequence: TGCAGCGTTGTCTTGGTGACAGGGACCTACGAGCAGTACTTC. Translating it yields CSVVLVTGTYEQYF.

This chain joins TRBV27 and TRBJ2-7; D is tentatively TRBD1 or TRBD2 (5 bases each). V was clipped by 0 bases and J by 6 bases, with 9 bases between them. CDR1 is MNHEY, CDR2 SMNVEV, per germline (reference sequence). The CDR3 loop spans 13 amino acids. This CDR3 reads CASSLSGDGEQYF. The CDR3 DNA follows: TGTGCCAGCAGTTTATCAGGGGACGGCGAGCAGTACTTC.

The chain uses TRBV5-1 and TRBJ2-3, with TRBD1 identical over 7 bases. The J segment lost 3 bases and the V segment lost 3 bases, leaving 7 bases of the junction unmatched. CDR1 is SGHRS, CDR2 YFSETQ, per germline. CDR3 size: 15 residues. CDR3 region: CASSYRDRETDTQYF. The CDR3, as DNA: TGCGCCAGCAGCTACCGGGACAGAGAAACAGATACGCAGTATTTT.

This clone was observed a single time. The V and J genes are TRBV6-5 and TRBJ2-5; 10 nucleotides line up with TRBD1. This CDR3 spans 15 amino acids. Germline CDR1 and CDR2: MNHEY and SVGAGI. With 4 bases clipped from V and 4 bases from J, the junction kept 6 bases outside the gene matches. The CDR3 nucleotides are TGTGCCAGCAGTTTGGGACAGGGGATGGGAGAGACCCAGTACTTC. Protein: CASSLGQGMGETQYF.

The chain employs TRBV4-1 and TRBJ2-7, with TRBD2 matching 10 bases. The germline CDR1 and CDR2 sequences are MGHRA and YSYEKL. The CDR3 contains 18 residues. J lost 7 bases, V lost 3 bases, and 18 bases had no gene match. The CDR3 loop is CASSQGDVAGGKGWEQYF. The DNA of the CDR3 is TGCGCCAGCAGCCAGGGAGACGTAGCGGGGGGCAAAGGATGGGAGCAGTACTTC.

This clone was detected a few times. The V call is TRBV19, the J call TRBJ1-6, with D perhaps matching TRBD1 (5 bases). The germline V gene encodes CDR1 LNHDA and CDR2 SQIVND (reference sequence). This CDR3 is 14 amino acids long. The V and J ends lost 5 bases and 6 bases respectively, with 11 bases between them. The CDR3 region is CASSRRDSNSPLHF. The CDR3, as DNA: TGTGCCAGTAGTCGCCGGGACTCTAATTCACCCCTCCACTTT.

V is TRBV6-5 and J is TRBJ1-1; D gene ambiguous. Germline assignment: CDR1 MNHEY and CDR2 SVGAGI. This CDR3 comprises 15 residues. Trimming removed 0 bases from V and 2 bases from J, with 10 bases in between. The CDR3 is CASSYSKFPNTEAFF. DNA for the CDR3: TGTGCCAGCAGTTACTCGAAGTTCCCAAACACTGAAGCTTTCTTT.

The CDR3 spells CASSFGVTGEQYF. The CDR3 DNA is TGTGCCAGCAGTTTCGGGGTAACTGGCGAGCAGTACTTC. This chain joins TRBV27 and TRBJ2-5, with D perhaps matching TRBD2 (5 bases). The J call may be mistaken, given a closer DNA end match to TRBJ2-7. This CDR3 has 13 amino acids. The germline gives CDR1 MNHEY, CDR2 SMNVEV (reference sequence).

V is TRBV30 and J is TRBJ1-4; TRBD1 is a possible D gene (6 bases). This CDR3 spans 15 amino acids. In germline, CDR1 is GTSNPN, CDR2 SVGIG (reference sequence). Between the trimmed V and J ends, which lost 4 bases and 0 bases, there was a span of 12 bases. The CDR3 DNA follows: TGTGCCTGGAACCAGGGGAGTGCAACTAATGAAAAACTGTTTTTT. This sequence encodes CAWNQGSATNEKLFF. Looking up the rest from reference TRBV30 and TRBJ1-4 gives the full variable domain: SQTIHQWPATLVQPVGSPLSLECTVEGTSNPNLYWYRQAAGRGLQLLFYSVGIGQISSEVPQNLSASRPQDRQFILSSKKLLLSDSGFYLCAWNQGSATNEKLFFGSGTQLSVL.

This clone was seen a handful of times. This chain connects TRBV30 to TRBJ2-5; 8 bases are shared with TRBD1. Germline CDR1 and CDR2: GTSNPN and SVGIG (reference sequence). The CDR3 spans 11 residues. For the CDR3, the DNA is TGTGCTTACTACAGGGGGGAGACCCAGTACTTC. Translating gives CAYYRGETQYF.

The chain combines TRBV28 with TRBJ1-5; D gene unclear. Trimming cost V 7 bases and J 1 base, with 8 bases left between them. CDR1 and CDR2 (germline): MDHEN, SYDVKM. CDR3 size: 13 residues. CDR3 loop: CASTKSSNQPQHF. In nucleotides, the CDR3 is TGTGCCAGCACCAAGAGCAGCAATCAGCCCCAGCATTTT.

The chain joins TRBV9 to TRBJ2-5; D is possibly TRBD2 (6 bases). Trimming stripped 0 bases from V and 4 bases from J, with 10 bases between. In germline, CDR1 is SGDLS, CDR2 YYNGEE. The CDR3 is made up of 14 amino acids. CDR3 amino acids: CASSVAGAGETQYF. The CDR3 DNA is TGTGCCAGCAGCGTAGCGGGAGCGGGAGAGACCCAGTACTTC.

The V and J genes are TRBV11-2 and TRBJ1-2; 11 nucleotides agree with TRBD1. Unmatched junction bases numbered 6, after V lost 2 bases and J lost 7 bases. The CDR3 totals 15 residues. Germline values: CDR1 SGHAT, CDR2 FQNNGV. CDR3 nucleotide sequence: TGTGCCAGCAGCTTATCAGGACAGGGGGCTGGTGGCTACACCTTC. Protein sequence: CASSLSGQGAGGYTF.

V is TRBV30 and J is TRBJ1-2; 8 nucleotides line up with TRBD1. J lost 6 bases, V lost 0 bases, and 3 bases had no gene match. The CDR3 runs to 13 residues. CDR1 GTSNPN and CDR2 SVGIG come from the germline V gene (reference sequence). The CDR3 region is CAWSVQGGDGYTF. Written as DNA, the CDR3 is TGTGCCTGGAGTGTACAGGGGGGGGATGGCTACACCTTC.

The V gene is TRBV2, the J gene TRBJ1-5; TRBD1 might be the D (5 bases). From germline, CDR1 is SNHLY and CDR2 FYNNEI. The CDR3 runs 13 residues. V was shortened by 8 bases and J by 11 bases, with 19 bases between the two germline ends. The CDR3 DNA follows: TGTGCCAGCGGGTGGGACCGGGTCCGGGCCCAGCATTTT. Translated, it gives CASGWDRVRAQHF.

The chain combines TRBV10-1 with TRBJ2-2, with 9 bases that match TRBD1. Germline values: CDR1 WNHNN, CDR2 SYGVQD (reference sequence). This CDR3 region has 15 residues. Trimming cost V 7 bases and J 3 bases; bases outside gene matches: 6. The CDR3 here is CASTYDRGDTGELFF. CDR3 in DNA: TGCGCCAGCACTTACGACAGGGGGGACACCGGGGAGCTGTTTTTT.

The J gene is TRBJ1-1, the V gene TRBV28; D might be TRBD1 (6 bases). V lost 7 bases, J lost 4 bases, and 19 bases lay in between. Germline loops: CDR1 MDHEN, CDR2 SYDVKM. The CDR3 sequence is 15 residues long. CDR3 amino acids: CASTLGGGPGTEAFF. The CDR3 DNA follows: TGTGCCAGCACCCTCGGGGGGGGCCCGGGCACTGAAGCTTTCTTT.

The chain links TRBV5-1 to TRBJ1-2; unclear D gene. V was shortened by 1 base and J by 0 bases, with 10 bases between the two germline ends. This CDR3 spans 15 amino acids. Germline-derived CDR1 and CDR2 are SGHRS and YFSETQ. This CDR3 reads CASSLLAGTNYGYTF. As DNA, the CDR3 is TGCGCCAGCAGCTTGTTGGCCGGGACTAACTATGGCTACACCTTC.